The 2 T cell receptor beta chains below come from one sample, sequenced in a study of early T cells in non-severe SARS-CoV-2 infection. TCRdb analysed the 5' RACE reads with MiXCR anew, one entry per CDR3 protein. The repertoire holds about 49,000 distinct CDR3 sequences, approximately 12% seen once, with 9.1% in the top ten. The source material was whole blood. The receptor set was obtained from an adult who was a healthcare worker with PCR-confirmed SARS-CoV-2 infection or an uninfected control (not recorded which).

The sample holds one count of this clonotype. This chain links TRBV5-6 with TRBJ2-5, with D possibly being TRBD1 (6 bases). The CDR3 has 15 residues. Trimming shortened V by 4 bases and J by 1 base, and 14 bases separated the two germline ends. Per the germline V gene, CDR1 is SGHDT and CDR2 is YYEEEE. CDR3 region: CASSPAGQLQETQYF. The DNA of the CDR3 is TGTGCCAGCAGCCCCGCCGGACAGCTCCAAGAGACCCAGTACTTC.

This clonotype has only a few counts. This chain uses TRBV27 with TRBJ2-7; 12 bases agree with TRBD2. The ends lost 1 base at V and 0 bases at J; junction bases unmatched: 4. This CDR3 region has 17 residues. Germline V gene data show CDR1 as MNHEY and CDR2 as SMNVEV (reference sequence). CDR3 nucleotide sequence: TGTGCCAGCAGTTTATTGACTAGCGGGAGCCCCTCCTACGAGCAGTACTTC. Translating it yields CASSLLTSGSPSYEQYF.